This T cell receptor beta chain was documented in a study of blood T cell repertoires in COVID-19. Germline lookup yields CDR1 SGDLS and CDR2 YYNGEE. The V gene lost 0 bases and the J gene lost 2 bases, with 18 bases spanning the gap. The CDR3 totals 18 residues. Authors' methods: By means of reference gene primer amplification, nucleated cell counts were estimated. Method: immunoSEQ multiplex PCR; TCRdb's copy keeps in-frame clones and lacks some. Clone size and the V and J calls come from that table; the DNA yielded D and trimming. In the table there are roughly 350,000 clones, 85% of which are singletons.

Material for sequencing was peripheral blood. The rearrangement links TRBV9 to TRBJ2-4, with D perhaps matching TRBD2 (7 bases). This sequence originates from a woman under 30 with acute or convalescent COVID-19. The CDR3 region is CASSVGGGGAGTKNIQYF. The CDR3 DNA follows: TGTGCCAGCAGCGTAGGAGGGGGGGGCGCGGGAACCAAAAACATTCAGTACTTC.